This T cell receptor (beta chain) came from a study of beta chain features in type 1 diabetes. Overall study results and limits: Shorter TCRB CDR3s, moderately but significantly so, marked every one of the four CD4+ subsets in Type 1 diabetes patients.

What was sequenced were expressed TCRB transcripts, since all of the isolated RNA had been reverse transcribed. Assay: immunoSEQ multiplex PCR; the TCRdb copy retains only in-frame clones and omits some. This sample has some 240,000 clones, with approximately 16% found just once. In this sample, this clone turned up a few times. No antigen is known for it. Germline assignment: CDR1 PRHDT and CDR2 FYEKMQ (reference sequence). There are 16 residues in the CDR3. V trimming: 1 base; J trimming: 1 base; junction bases outside the gene matches: 4. About 116 mL of blood, on average, came from one heparinised draw per donor.

Sequenced material: naive CD4+ T cells from blood. This chain uses TRBV13 with TRBJ1-2, with 9 positions matching TRBD1. The origin of this receptor is a man aged 30 to 45 with type 1 diabetes. This chain's CDR3 is CASSLEPGQGNYGYTF. The CDR3 DNA is TGTGCCAGCAGCTTAGAGCCGGGACAGGGTAACTATGGCTACACCTTC.